These T cell receptor beta chains were read from a single sample in a study of shared clonotypes between healthy human individuals. Measured with immunoSEQ multiplex PCR; TCRdb has only the in-frame clones, and not every one. Of more than 400,000 clones detected, almost 80% appear once; the ten largest clones hold approximately 12%. Sequencing input: PBMCs. Source of these receptors: a woman in her 40s in good health. Some clones in this sample may be carry-over from other donors' samples. Each CDR3 is given with its conserved first and last residue. Each record gives: J gene, D gene, V gene, CDR3 protein. The D gene is left open where the match is weak.

TRBJ2-3	.	TRBV5-1	CASSLDPGLSTDTQYF
TRBJ2-4	.	TRBV19	CASTIPQGAKNIQYF
TRBJ2-1	.	TRBV21-1	CASSKDEGPWDEQFF
TRBJ1-1	.	TRBV30	CAWRDLPAGTEAFF
TRBJ2-7	TRBD1	TRBV25-1	CASSEEGGQGSREQYF
TRBJ1-2	.	TRBV19	CASSIRNYGYTF
TRBJ1-3	.	TRBV2	CASSAEGAGNTIYF
TRBJ2-1	.	TRBV6-5	CASSLRDSNEQFF
TRBJ1-1	TRBD1	TRBV4-2	CASSQEAGGTEAFF
TRBJ2-1	.	TRBV13	CASSLESSHNEQFF
TRBJ2-3	TRBD1	TRBV11-2	CASSQDPGGLGSDTQYF
TRBJ1-1	.	TRBV7-8	CASKAGGNTEAFF
TRBJ1-3	.	TRBV9	CASSANSGNTIYF
TRBJ2-2	TRBD2	TRBV9	CASSVSSGRTGELFF
TRBJ2-2	TRBD1	TRBV18	CASSPPRGQGAATGELFF
TRBJ2-4	TRBD2	TRBV27	CASSPLREFSGRVSKNIQYF
TRBJ2-1	TRBD2	TRBV18	CASSATGTSGYNEQFF
TRBJ2-1	TRBD1	TRBV9	CASSALDRGRNEQFF
TRBJ1-5	.	TRBV30	CAWSVGDSQSQHF
TRBJ2-1	TRBD2	TRBV5-1	CASTSSGTSGRSSYNEQFF
TRBJ1-2	.	TRBV30	CAWSYTVYGYTF
TRBJ2-1	TRBD2	TRBV25-1	CASSEWELAGGDEQFF
TRBJ2-7	TRBD1	TRBV9	CASSVDPRDRAHEQYF
TRBJ1-3	TRBD1	TRBV10-2	CASSVGTAAGNTIYF
TRBJ1-1	TRBD1	TRBV7-2	CASSSTGGMNTEAFF
TRBJ2-7	.	TRBV5-1	CASGDQGYEQYF
TRBJ1-1	.	TRBV7-2	CASSPRGIPEAFF
TRBJ2-7	TRBD2	TRBV23-1	CASSQPGLAGTKPAHYEQYF
TRBJ1-1	TRBD1	TRBV5-1	CASSYRTGSSTEAFF
TRBJ1-5	TRBD1	TRBV9	CASSLWDSYQPQHF
TRBJ1-3	.	TRBV5-6	CASSTYGQISGNTIYF
TRBJ2-7	.	TRBV27	CASTDAWEGGEQYF
TRBJ1-1	.	TRBV6-1	CASSEASEGGKEAFF
TRBJ2-7	TRBD1	TRBV19	CASSSGQGNEQYF
TRBJ1-5	.	TRBV19	CASSTDSVYQPQHF
TRBJ2-2	.	TRBV5-4	CASSLYGGTTGELFF
TRBJ2-5	.	TRBV14	CASSQEWGFETQYF
TRBJ2-5	TRBD1	TRBV7-2	CASSVRTGSGQETQYF
TRBJ1-1	.	TRBV30	CAWSVGGEAEAFF
TRBJ1-5	.	TRBV19	CASTGVYSNQPQHF
TRBJ2-3	.	TRBV6-1	CASSRTVFGTDTQYF
TRBJ1-5	.	TRBV6-5	CASRRAGYQPQHF
TRBJ2-4	TRBD2	TRBV7-8	CASSLGLAGGQYF
TRBJ2-7	.	TRBV10-2	CASSESNEGSRQYF
TRBJ1-1	.	TRBV7-6	CASTQIDTEAFF
TRBJ2-2	.	TRBV5-1	CASSLRGASNTGELFF
TRBJ1-1	TRBD1	TRBV5-1	CASSGQGAYSEAFF
TRBJ2-3	TRBD1	TRBV30	CAWRVRGQDTQYF
TRBJ2-1	.	TRBV30	CAWRGPSSYNEQFF
TRBJ2-1	TRBD2	TRBV5-6	CASRPPGLVNNEQFF
TRBJ1-4	.	TRBV25-1	CASSEPTGGEKLFF
TRBJ2-3	.	TRBV6-1	CASSLLHGSTDTQYF
TRBJ2-2	TRBD1	TRBV5-4	CASSLGQGDTGELFF
TRBJ1-2	TRBD1	TRBV19	CASSRREGASNYGYTF
TRBJ1-2	.	TRBV7-9	CASSERSGGTLNYGYTF